This TCR beta chain emerged from a study of blood T cell repertoires in COVID-19. Study context: Whether acute or convalescent, the COVID-19 samples came from the United States, Italy and Spain.

The CDR3 runs 13 residues. Deletions cut 4 bases from V and 1 base from J, with 8 bases between. The table came from immunoSEQ multiplex PCR; TCRdb's copy has only in-frame clones and leaves some out. The repertoire has about 200,000 clones, roughly 90% of them found once; the top ten carry 6.5% to 9%. Individuals drawn from 20 to 25 US areas were about 18 to 90 years old. Clinical histories supplied by participants themselves formed the basis of cohort assignment. Recovered participants had two consecutive negative NP/OP PCR tests, healthcare professional clearance, or symptom resolution. Input material: PBMCs or T cells enriched from blood (not recorded which). The chain links TRBV12-3 or TRBV12-4 to TRBJ2-7; TRBD1 might be the D (5 bases). The receptor was isolated from a woman aged 18-29 years who had recovered from COVID-19. CDR3 region: CASSYRGSYEQYF. DNA of the CDR3: TGTGCCAGCAGTTATAGGGGTTCCTACGAGCAGTACTTC.